The sequence of this T cell receptor beta chain was determined in a study of T-cell memory formation after mild COVID-19. Study-level findings and limits: The finding that pre-infection memory included some responding clones suggested that cross-reactive memory joined. Shrinking CD4+ clones were chiefly CM and EM; CD8+ ones were chiefly EMRA. The authors left the SARS-CoV-2 specificity of second-wave clones peaking on day 37 unconfirmed.

TCRdb itself ran the 5' RACE reads through MiXCR, one entry per CDR3 protein. The table lists 65,000 to 95,000 distinct CDR3 sequences, 13% of them singletons. This clonotype has at least ten counts. What it recognizes is unknown. Germline CDR1 MNHNY, CDR2 SVGAGI (reference sequence). J was trimmed by 4 bases and V by 8 bases; bases with no gene match: 11. The CDR3 runs 15 residues. The TCR originated in a man aged 18 to 30 who had mild COVID-19 (a few samples of this study predate the infection). Cell type and time point are not known. The J gene is TRBJ2-1, the V gene TRBV6-6; 7 nucleotides line up with TRBD2. Sample: PBMCs or a T cell subset sorted from them (not recorded which). The DNA of the CDR3 is TGTGCCAGCCTGGGGGTCGGGGGGTATTACAATGAGCAGTTCTTC. Translated, it gives CASLGVGGYYNEQFF.